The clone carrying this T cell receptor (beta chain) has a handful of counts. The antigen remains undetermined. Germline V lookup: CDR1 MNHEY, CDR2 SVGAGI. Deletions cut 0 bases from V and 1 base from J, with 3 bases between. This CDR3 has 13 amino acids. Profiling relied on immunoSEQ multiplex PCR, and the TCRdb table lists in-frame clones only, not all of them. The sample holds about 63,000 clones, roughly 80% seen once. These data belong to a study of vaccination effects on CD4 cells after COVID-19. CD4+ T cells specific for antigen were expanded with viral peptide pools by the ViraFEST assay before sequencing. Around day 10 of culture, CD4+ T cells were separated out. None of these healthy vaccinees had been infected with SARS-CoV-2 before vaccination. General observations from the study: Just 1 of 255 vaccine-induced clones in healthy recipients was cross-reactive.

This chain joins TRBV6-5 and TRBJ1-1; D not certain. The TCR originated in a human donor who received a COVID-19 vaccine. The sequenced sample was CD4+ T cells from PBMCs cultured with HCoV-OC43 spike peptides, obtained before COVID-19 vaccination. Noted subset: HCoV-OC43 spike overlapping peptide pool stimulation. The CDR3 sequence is CASSYSANTEAFF. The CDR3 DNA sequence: TGTGCCAGCAGTTACTCCGCGAACACTGAAGCTTTCTTT.